The rows below give T cell receptor beta chains drawn from one sample of a study of T cells in localized non-small cell lung cancer. TCRdb's copy holds only in-frame clones and misses some; the assay was immunoSEQ multiplex PCR. The sample has some 51,000 clones, 86% seen once. Sample: peripheral blood, taken before any cancer treatment. The origin of the receptors is a woman aged 40 to 75 with stage I lung adenocarcinoma. Both conserved end residues are part of each CDR3. The order of the fields is CDR3 length, V gene, D gene, CDR3 protein. D genes are given only for firm matches.

>15|TRBV2|NA
CASSERPGWGEKLFF
>13|TRBV10-3|NA
CAISGASNQPQHF
>14|TRBV19|TRBD1
CASSMRTGVGEAFF
>14|TRBV6-1|NA
CASSEAGGDEKLFF
>15|TRBV18|TRBD1
CASSQGQGGTGELFF
>13|TRBV18|NA
CASSSQVDGELFF
>13|TRBV25-1|NA
CASSESPRNEQFF
>14|TRBV29-1|NA
CSVEDDGRGYEQYF
>14|TRBV6-5|TRBD1
CASSYPNRGYEQYF
>15|TRBV29-1|NA
CSGQLRGATNYGYTF
>12|TRBV4-2|NA
CASSQPTGELFF
>16|TRBV19|NA
CASSQKYGQLNTEAFF
>12|TRBV11-2|NA
CASSLGSGQGYF
>16|TRBV5-1|NA
CASSLEPGATNEKLFF
>13|TRBV5-4|NA
CASSLDRNTEAFF
>18|TRBV13|NA
CASSQSGGAISTNEKLFF
>14|TRBV28|NA
CASSFLGRNTEAFF
>15|TRBV19|TRBD1
CASSISLTGPREQFF
>15|TRBV6-1|TRBD1
CASSEGVTGGNEQYF
>18|TRBV5-1|TRBD2
CASSPPGRGGFNTGELFF
>14|TRBV4-3|NA
CASSPGGGGYEQYF
>11|TRBV6-1|NA
CASKTVDIQYF
>17|TRBV7-8|TRBD1
CASSTQPGQGAWETQYF
>16|TRBV10-2|TRBD2
CASSDPTGGYTDTQYF
>12|TRBV27|NA
CASSLPGREQYF
>11|TRBV30|NA
CAWSRPGEQYF
>14|TRBV5-1|NA
CASSLEAWGNTIYF